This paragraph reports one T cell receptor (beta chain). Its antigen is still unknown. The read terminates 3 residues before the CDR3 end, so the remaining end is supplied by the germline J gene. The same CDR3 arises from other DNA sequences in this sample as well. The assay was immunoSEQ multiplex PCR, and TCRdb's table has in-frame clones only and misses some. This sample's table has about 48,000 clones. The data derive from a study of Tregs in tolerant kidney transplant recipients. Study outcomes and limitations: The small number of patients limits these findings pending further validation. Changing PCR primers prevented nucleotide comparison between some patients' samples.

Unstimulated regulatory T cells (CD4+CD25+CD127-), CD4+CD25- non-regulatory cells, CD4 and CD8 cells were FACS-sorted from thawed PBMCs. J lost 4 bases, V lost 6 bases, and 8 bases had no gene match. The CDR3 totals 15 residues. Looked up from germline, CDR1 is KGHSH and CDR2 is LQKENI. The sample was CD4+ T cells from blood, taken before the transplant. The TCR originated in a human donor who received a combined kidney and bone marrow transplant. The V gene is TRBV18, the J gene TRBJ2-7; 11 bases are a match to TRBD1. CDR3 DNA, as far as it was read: TGTGCCAGCTCGCCTCCCGGACAGGGGGCTTACGAG. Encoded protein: CASSPPGQGAYE. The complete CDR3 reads CASSPPGQGAYEQYF.